This section outlines one T cell receptor beta chain sequence together with its context. What it recognizes is unknown. TCRdb keeps only in-frame clones here, not all; method: immunoSEQ multiplex PCR. The sample carries about 72,000 clones, 75% to 90% recorded once. This sample is part of a study of OX40 agonist ivuxolimab in advanced cancers. In the study overall: Ivuxolimab, an antibody acting as an agonist of OX40 (CD134), was used to treat patients. General study results and limits: There was clonal expansion of CD4+ and CD8+ blood T cells by week 6 at 0.1 to 3.0 mg/kg. Specificity for antigen went undetermined in the expanded peripheral T cells.

J was trimmed by 2 bases and V by 8 bases; bases with no gene match: 0. This CDR3 spans 12 amino acids. CDR1 is SNHLY, CDR2 FYNNEI, per germline. Systemic immunosuppression or a history of autoimmune disease excluded patients. The chain carries TRBV2 and TRBJ1-2; 9 bases match TRBD1. The clonotype comes from an adult with an advanced solid tumor such as melanoma, head and neck, liver or kidney cancer. The starting material was CD4+ or CD8+ T cells sorted from blood, obtained in a trial of the OX40 agonist ivuxolimab. CDR3 coding DNA: TGTGCCAGCGGACAGGGGAACTATGGCTACACCTTC. It encodes CASGQGNYGYTF. Using reference TRBV2 and TRBJ1-2 for the parts outside the CDR3, the full variable domain is EPEVTQTPSHQVTQMGQEVILRCVPISNHLYFYWYRQILGQKVEFLVSFYNNEISEKSEIFDDQFSVERPDGSNFTLKIRSTKLEDSAMYFCASGQGNYGYTFGSGTRLTVV.